This TCR beta chain was found in a study of blood T cell repertoires in COVID-19. Study-level background: In each case, the material was cDNA or gDNA derived from T cells, B-cell-depleted T cells, or PBMCs.

The germline V gene has CDR1 LNHNV and CDR2 YYDKDF (reference sequence). The CDR3 loop spans 16 amino acids. Trimming took off 0 bases at V and 0 bases at J, with 9 bases between the two ends. In the original analysis: How many nucleated cells were present was estimated from reference gene primer amplification. Generated by immunoSEQ multiplex PCR, the TCRdb table keeps only in-frame clones and is missing some. The V and J calls and the clone size are those of that table, but D and trimming were determined from the DNA. The sample carries under 350,000 clones, approximately 86% recorded once. The clonotype originates from a man in his 70s with acute or convalescent COVID-19. Sequencing was done on a sample of peripheral blood. The rearrangement links TRBV15 to TRBJ2-1; TRBD2 is a possible D gene (6 bases). The CDR3, as DNA: TGTGCCACCAGCAGAGAGGCGGGGAGCTCCTACAATGAGCAGTTCTTC. Translated, it gives CATSREAGSSYNEQFF.